A selection of T cell receptor beta chains follows, all from one sample in a study of cytomegalovirus exposure and HLA in healthy donors. Assay used: immunoSEQ multiplex PCR; TCRdb lists only in-frame clones, some missing. The sample carries 130,000 to 150,000 clones, 85% to 90% recorded once. The specimen was PBMCs. These receptors came from a woman aged 18-29 years in good health and CMV-seropositive. CDR3s include the opening cysteine and the closing phenylalanine or tryptophan. A D gene is named only where the DNA matches it firmly. Rows may omit the clone size; those that give it use once, few, many or a size class.

d_call clone_size j_call v_call cdr3_aa cdr3_nt
TRBD1 . TRBJ1-1 TRBV5-1 CASSEGQGLFEAFF TGCGCCAGCAGTGAGGGACAGGGGCTTTTCGAAGCTTTCTTT
. . TRBJ1-1 TRBV30 CAWTQGVGTEAFF TGTGCCTGGACCCAGGGCGTCGGAACTGAAGCTTTCTTT
. once TRBJ1-1 TRBV20-1 CSARAGAEAFF TGCAGTGCTAGAGCAGGCGCTGAAGCTTTCTTT
TRBD1 . TRBJ1-3 TRBV5-4 CASSSGTGAGNTIYF TGTGCCAGCAGCTCAGGGACAGGGGCCGGAAACACCATATATTTT
. few TRBJ1-1 TRBV10-3 CAITTGMTEAFF TGTGCCATCACCACCGGTATGACTGAAGCTTTCTTT
TRBD2 . TRBJ2-5 TRBV11-1 CASETRLAGETQYF TGTGCCAGCGAGACAAGACTAGCGGGGGAGACCCAGTACTTC
TRBD1 . TRBJ1-1 TRBV7-9 CASSPTGQGRAFF TGTGCCAGCAGCCCGACCGGACAGGGCCGGGCTTTCTTT
. few TRBJ1-1 TRBV7-2 CASSLYRGDTEAFF TGTGCCAGCAGCTTATACCGCGGGGACACTGAAGCTTTCTTT
TRBD2 . TRBJ2-5 TRBV25-1 CASSEGGGETQYF TGTGCCAGCAGTGAAGGGGGGGGAGAGACCCAGTACTTC
. . TRBJ1-3 TRBV30 CAWRPKGAGNTIYF TGTGCCTGGAGGCCAAAGGGGGCTGGAAACACCATATATTTT
TRBD1 few TRBJ2-1 TRBV4-1 CASSQYSGQGYNEQFF TGCGCCAGCAGCCAGTATTCGGGACAGGGGTACAATGAGCAGTTCTTC
. . TRBJ2-1 TRBV11-2 CASSLDPSYNEQFF TGTGCCAGCAGCTTAGATCCGAGCTACAATGAGCAGTTCTTC
. . TRBJ2-7 TRBV4-1 CASSQDNSYEQYF TGCGCCAGCAGCCAAGATAACTCCTACGAGCAGTACTTC
TRBD1 . TRBJ2-6 TRBV30 CAWRTGVSGANVLTF TGTGCCTGGAGGACAGGGGTCTCTGGGGCCAACGTCCTGACTTTC
. few TRBJ1-5 TRBV2 CASRPLRGSNQPQHF TGTGCCAGCCGCCCCTTGAGAGGAAGCAATCAGCCCCAGCATTTT
TRBD1 . TRBJ2-5 TRBV6-5 CASSSDRGGTQYF TGTGCCAGCAGTTCCGACAGGGGGGGGACCCAGTACTTC
TRBD1 once TRBJ2-4 TRBV4-3 CASSQRTGEGKNIQYF TGCGCCAGCAGCCAAAGGACAGGGGAGGGCAAAAACATTCAGTACTTC
. once TRBJ1-3 TRBV6-4 CASSPPLSGNTIYF TGTGCCAGCAGCCCTCCTCTCTCTGGAAACACCATATATTTT
TRBD2 . TRBJ2-3 TRBV12-5 CASGQAGVTDTQYF TGTGCTAGTGGTCAAGCGGGAGTCACAGATACGCAGTATTTT
TRBD2 . TRBJ2-1 TRBV28 CASSLDLAGEQFF TGTGCCAGCAGTTTGGACTTAGCGGGTGAGCAGTTCTTC
. . TRBJ2-2 TRBV6-6 CASRRGENTGELFF TGTGCCAGCAGACGGGGAGAAAACACCGGGGAGCTGTTTTTT
. . TRBJ1-1 TRBV11-3 CASSGGAIRNTEAFF TGTGCCAGCAGCGGCGGGGCCATCAGGAACACTGAAGCTTTCTTT
TRBD1 . TRBJ2-2 TRBV19 CASTRRQGVDGELFF TGTGCCAGTACCCGCCGACAGGGGGTGGACGGGGAGCTGTTTTTT
TRBD1 . TRBJ1-2 TRBV4-1 CASSQAGQGASGYGYTF TGCGCCAGCAGCCAGGCAGGACAGGGGGCTTCGGGCTATGGCTACACCTTC